This TCR beta chain was documented in a study of T-cell reconstitution after alpha-beta-depleted transplantation in children. Study-level points and caveats: Reportedly, only several hundred clones from non-depleted graft cells drove alpha-beta T-cell counts at about two months.

The germline V and J ends were trimmed by 0 bases and 1 base, with 9 bases remaining between them. The CDR3 has 15 residues. CDR1 and CDR2 (germline): ENHRY, SYGVKD. Molecular barcoding with unique molecular identifiers was used for the TCRbeta library. From the PCR reads, TCRdb called clonotypes with MiXCR, one entry per CDR3 protein. Of 600,000 to 800,000 distinct CDR3 sequences detected, about an eighth appear once; the ten largest clones hold about 0.79%. This clonotype was observed a few times. As yet, its antigen is unknown. The sequence came from a girl aged 2-9 years with congenital amegakaryocytic thrombocytopenia, due to receive a stem cell transplant. V usage is TRBV10-3 and J usage is TRBJ2-5; unclear D gene. The sequencing used PBMCs, collected before TCRalphabeta/CD19-depleted stem cell transplant. The CDR3 reads CAISESFTVQETQYF. Here the CDR3 DNA reads TGTGCCATCAGTGAGTCGTTCACAGTCCAAGAGACCCAGTACTTC.